This T cell receptor (beta chain) originates from a study of regulatory and conventional T cells in RAG deficiency. Overall study findings and caveats: Sorted Omenn CD25-high CD127-low cells may not be bona fide Tregs. Omenn syndrome and CID/AS patients had approximately 91-fold fewer unique Treg TCR beta sequences, versus roughly 10-fold elsewhere. Shorter CDR3s in all patient subsets; >75% Treg-Tconv overlap in Omenn.

This table comes from immunoSEQ multiplex PCR, and its TCRdb copy is limited to in-frame clones, with some not included. The sample lists 20,000 to 25,000 clones, approximately 95% seen once, with over 1% in the top ten. A note on this clone: No antigen is known for it.

The V and J ends lost 6 bases and 9 bases, in that order; junction bases with no gene match: 0. This CDR3 has 12 residues. Germline loops: CDR1 MNHEY, CDR2 SVGAGI. Blood CD4+ CD25-low CD127-high conventional T cells supplied the genomic DNA template. The same specimen was also included in a second study, on regulatory T cells. This second study says: Amplification used 52 TRBV primers and 13 TRBJ primers. Regulatory T cells showed the strongest V-J pair restriction and V/J gene skewing among patient repertoires.

This sequence originates from a human donor in good health. Material: CD25- CD4+ T cells sorted from blood. V usage is TRBV6-5 and J usage is TRBJ1-6; 9 bases map to TRBD1. The CDR3 is CASRGQGSPLHF. CDR3 in DNA: TGTGCCAGCAGGGGACAGGGTTCACCCCTCCACTTT.